A single sample gave rise to the 3 T cell receptor beta chains below, sequenced in a study of breast tumors, draining lymph nodes, adjacent tissues. Axillary draining lymph nodes of breast cancer patients supplied the node samples. A single record per CDR3 protein comes from TCRdb applying MiXCR to the multiplex PCR reads. The sample contains some 130,000 distinct CDR3 sequences, approximately 20% of which appear only once. The sequenced material came from axillary lymph node tissue. These receptors came from a female donor with breast cancer. Some clones in this sample may be carry-over from other donors' samples.

As concerns this clonotype: The germline gene is not matched at one end of the junction; a read error may be the cause. This chain connects TRBV3-1 to TRBJ2-2; D might be TRBD1 (6 bases). The CDR3 is 14 amino acids. Germline V gene data show CDR1 as LGHDT and CDR2 as YNNKEL (reference sequence). The CDR3 coding sequence is TGTGCCAGCGGCCAAGAAGGGGGCACCGGGGAGCTGTTTTTT. Residues: CASGQEGGTGELFF.

There are many counts of this clonotype. The V and J genes are TRBV10-1 and TRBJ2-4; D possibly uses TRBD1 or TRBD2 (6 bases each). V lost 2 bases and J 8 bases, leaving 10 bases between the germline ends. The CDR3 has 13 amino acids. Per the germline V gene, CDR1 is WNHNN and CDR2 is SYGVQD (reference sequence). CDR3 bases: TGCGCCAGCAGTGAGAGGGGGGAAGACATTCAGTACTTC. Its translation is CASSERGEDIQYF.

The sample holds many counts of this clonotype. This chain joins TRBV24-1 and TRBJ2-1, with 14 nucleotides matching TRBD2. This CDR3 comprises 19 residues. Germline-derived CDR1 and CDR2 are KGHDR and SFDVKD. V trimming: 2 bases; J trimming: 8 bases; junction bases outside the gene matches: 13. CDR3 coding DNA: TGTGCCACCAGTGATTCGGTAGCAAAGGGACTAGCGGGAGACTATGAGCAGTTCTTC. Its protein product is CATSDSVAKGLAGDYEQFF.